The 29 T cell receptor beta chains below were found in one sample sequenced in a study of patients and donors after allogeneic stem cell transplantation. TCRdb reprocessed the RT-PCR reads with MiXCR, giving one entry per CDR3 protein. This table has 190,000 or so distinct CDR3 sequences, around two fifths appearing once. The sample was blood, either unsorted or a sorted T cell fraction (not recorded which). Receptors originate from a human donor who was either an allogeneic HSCT recipient or a stem cell or donor lymphocyte infusion donor (not recorded which). It is not recorded whose cells these are; they may come from a transplant donor.

The rearrangement joins TRBV12-3 or TRBV12-4 to TRBJ1-3; 8 nucleotides line up with TRBD1. This CDR3 comprises 16 residues. V lost 5 bases to trimming and J lost 8 bases; unmatched junction nucleotides: 14. This CDR3 is CASSPFGQGKVDTIYF. The DNA for the CDR3 is TGTGCCAGCAGTCCCTTCGGACAGGGAAAGGTGGACACCATATATTTT.

CDR3 nucleotide sequence: TGTGCCAGCAGCCTATATTATGGACAGGCTTCTAACTATGGCTACACCTTC. Its protein product is CASSLYYGQASNYGYTF. The chain links TRBV13 to TRBJ1-2; 7 bases are shared with TRBD1. CDR1 is PRHDT and CDR2 is FYEKMQ in the germline V gene (reference sequence). Unmatched junction bases numbered 12, after V lost 5 bases and J lost 0 bases. This CDR3 has 17 residues.

V is TRBV7-8 and J is TRBJ2-3, with 8 bases that match TRBD1. The CDR3 has 17 amino acids. Germline-derived CDR1 and CDR2 are SGHVS and FQNEAQ. V lost 5 bases, J lost 2 bases, and 12 bases stayed unmatched. The CDR3 DNA reads as TGTGCCAGCAGCCTACCGGACAGGGAAAGGGTCACAGATACGCAGTATTTT. As protein: CASSLPDRERVTDTQYF.

The V gene is TRBV18, the J gene TRBJ1-5, with 7 bases lining up with TRBD1. Germline CDR1 reads KGHSH; CDR2 reads LQKENI. The V and J ends lost 6 bases and 13 bases, in that order; junction bases with no gene match: 18. The CDR3 consists of 15 residues. CDR3: CASSPDRSEGFPQHF. The CDR3 DNA sequence: TGTGCCAGCTCCCCGGACAGGTCAGAAGGATTTCCTCAGCATTTT. Full variable domain (remainder filled in from reference TRBV18 and TRBJ1-5): NAGVMQNPRHLVRRRGQEARLRCSPMKGHSHVYWYRQLPEEGLKFMVYLQKENIIDESGMPKERFSAEFPKEGPSILRIQQVVRGDSAAYFCASSPDRSEGFPQHFGDGTRLSIL.

In this sample, this clonotype turned up a few times. This rearrangement joins TRBV28 to TRBJ1-2; a possible D gene is TRBD1 (6 bases). The CDR3 is made up of 14 amino acids. Trimming pared 3 bases from V and 5 bases from J, leaving 13 bases between. Germline CDR1 is MDHEN and CDR2 is SYDVKM. CDR3 nucleotides: TGTGCCAGCAGTTTGCCGAGGACAGCTTATGGCTACACCTTC. It translates to CASSLPRTAYGYTF.

The chain combines TRBV3-1 with TRBJ2-1, with 10 bases matching TRBD2. The germline V gene encodes CDR1 LGHDT and CDR2 YNNKEL (reference sequence). J gave up 5 bases and V 4 bases, and 5 bases lay outside the gene matches. The CDR3 runs to 15 residues. The CDR3 DNA reads TGTGCCAGCAGCCTAACTAGCGGGGCCCACAATGAGCAGTTCTTC. Translated, it gives CASSLTSGAHNEQFF.

V is TRBV5-6 and J is TRBJ2-5; D is unclear. The CDR3 is 13 amino acids. Trimming removed 0 bases from V and 4 bases from J, with 7 bases in between. Germline V gene lookup returns CDR1 SGHDT and CDR2 YYEEEE. CDR3 nucleotide sequence: TGTGCCAGCAGCTTGGATAGGGCAGAGACCCAGTACTTC. This codes for CASSLDRAETQYF.

The chain combines TRBV12-3 or TRBV12-4 with TRBJ2-3; no clear D gene. This CDR3 has 13 amino acids. The V end was cut by 4 bases, the J end by 1 base, with 6 bases between. The CDR3 loop reads CASSSRGTDTQYF. The DNA for the CDR3 is TGTGCCAGCAGTTCTCGGGGCACAGATACGCAGTATTTT.

V usage is TRBV7-9 and J usage is TRBJ1-1; D gene ambiguous. This CDR3 is built from 13 residues. Trimming pared 6 bases from V and 6 bases from J, leaving 14 bases between. Germline assignment: CDR1 SEHNR and CDR2 FQNEAQ (reference sequence). CDR3 DNA: TGTGCCAGCAGTCAATCTGGCGGGCCTGAAGCTTTCTTT. Translation: CASSQSGGPEAFF.

The V and J genes are TRBV4-2 and TRBJ2-3, with no clear D. The CDR3 covers 15 residues. V was pared by 3 bases and J by 0 bases, with 10 bases between. Looked up from germline, CDR1 is LGHNA and CDR2 is YNFKEQ. The CDR3 spells CASSQGATSTDTQYF. The CDR3 DNA reads as TGTGCCAGCAGCCAGGGTGCAACTAGCACAGATACGCAGTATTTT.

This sequence joins TRBV20-1 and TRBJ1-1; tentative D call: TRBD1 (6 bases). V was trimmed by 5 bases and J by 1 base, leaving 14 bases between them. CDR1 and CDR2 (germline): DFQATT, SNEGSKA (reference sequence). This CDR3 has 14 residues. The chain's CDR3 is CSAPRTDKNTEAFF. The CDR3 DNA sequence: TGCAGTGCTCCTCGGACAGATAAGAACACTGAAGCTTTCTTT.

This clonotype was observed a handful of times. The rearrangement uses TRBV4-2 and TRBJ2-5, with D possibly being TRBD1 (5 bases). Germline lookup yields CDR1 LGHNA and CDR2 YNFKEQ. The CDR3 spans 13 residues. V lost 2 bases, J lost 4 bases, and 8 bases lay in between. The CDR3 bases are TGTGCCAGCAGCCAATTCCAGGGAGAGACCCAGTACTTC. It is translated as CASSQFQGETQYF.

The rearrangement links TRBV28 to TRBJ2-4; D tentatively fits TRBD1 or TRBD2 (5 bases each). CDR3 length: 16 residues. V was pared by 5 bases and J by 1 base, with 15 bases between. CDR1 and CDR2 from the germline V gene are MDHEN and SYDVKM. This CDR3 is CASSAPGPMAKNIQYF. CDR3 DNA: TGTGCCAGCAGTGCCCCGGGACCAATGGCCAAAAACATTCAGTACTTC.

The sample holds a few counts of this clonotype. The chain combines TRBV15 with TRBJ2-1, with D perhaps TRBD1 or TRBD2 (6 bases each). V lost 5 bases and J lost 6, with 17 bases in between. The CDR3 runs 15 residues. Germline CDR1 and CDR2: LNHNV and YYDKDF (reference sequence). For the CDR3, the DNA is TGTGCCACCAGCCCTGGGGGCGGGATACTCAATGAGCAGTTCTTC. Protein sequence: CATSPGGGILNEQFF. The variable domain in full, with the rest retrieved from reference TRBV15 and TRBJ2-1, is DAMVIQNPRYQVTQFGKPVTLSCSQTLNHNVMYWYQQKSSQAPKLLFHYYDKDFNNEADTPDNFQSRRPNTSFCFLDIRSPGLGDTAMYLCATSPGGGILNEQFFGPGTRLTVL.

The CDR3 sequence: CSVGGGSREQYF. The CDR3 DNA is TGCAGCGTTGGTGGGGGTTCGCGCGAGCAGTACTTC. The chain couples TRBV29-1 to TRBJ2-7; TRBD1 or TRBD2 may be the D gene (5 bases each). The CDR3 is 12 amino acids. Germline CDR1 reads SQVTM; CDR2 reads ANQGSEA. V lost 4 bases and J 6 bases, leaving 13 bases between the germline ends.

The J gene is TRBJ1-6, the V gene TRBV4-3, with 9 positions matching TRBD1. This CDR3 region has 17 residues. Germline assignment: CDR1 LGHNA and CDR2 YSLEER. Trimming cost V 3 bases and J 6 bases; bases outside gene matches: 9. The CDR3 sequence: CASSHLRSTGGNSPLHF. CDR3 bases: TGCGCCAGCAGCCATCTGAGGTCGACAGGGGGTAATTCACCCCTCCACTTT.

The chain uses TRBV5-1 and TRBJ2-1; D gene ambiguous. Germline V gene data show CDR1 as SGHRS and CDR2 as YFSETQ. V was cut by 2 bases and J by 2 bases, with 11 bases left in between. The CDR3 contains 15 residues. The CDR3 DNA is TGCGCCAGCAGCTTCCCAGGACGCACCTACAATGAGCAGTTCTTC. As protein: CASSFPGRTYNEQFF. Combining the CDR3 with reference TRBV5-1 and TRBJ2-1 gives the whole variable domain KAGVTQTPRYLIKTRGQQVTLSCSPISGHRSVSWYQQTPGQGLQFLFEYFSETQRNKGNFPGRFSGRQFSNSRSEMNVSTLELGDSALYLCASSFPGRTYNEQFFGPGTRLTVL.

This sequence joins TRBV4-1 and TRBJ1-2; TRBD1 matches 9 bases. Per germline, CDR1 MGHRA and CDR2 YSYEKL. The V gene end was trimmed by 0 bases and the J gene end by 4 bases; junction bases not matched to a gene: 6. The CDR3 is 16 residues long. The DNA of the CDR3 is TGCGCCAGCAGCCAAGATGGGACAGGGCGGTCCTATGGCTACACCTTC. Amino acids: CASSQDGTGRSYGYTF.

The chain couples TRBV12-3 or TRBV12-4 to TRBJ1-1; no definite D call. The ends were cut back, 5 bases at V and 4 bases at J, with 11 bases in the middle. This CDR3 comprises 13 residues. CDR3 in DNA: TGTGCCAGCAGTCCGAAGGGTAGCACTGAAGCTTTCTTT. This encodes CASSPKGSTEAFF.

The chain is built from TRBV5-1 and TRBJ2-2; D not resolved. V shed 0 bases and J shed 6 bases, with 9 bases lying between them. The CDR3 loop spans 14 amino acids. Germline assignment: CDR1 SGHRS and CDR2 YFSETQ. The DNA of the CDR3 is TGCGCCAGCAGCTTGGCACAAAGCGCCGGGGAGCTGTTTTTT. This translates into CASSLAQSAGELFF.

V is TRBV30 and J is TRBJ1-1; D perhaps matches TRBD1 (5 bases). The CDR3 totals 14 residues. The ends were cut back, 2 bases at V and 6 bases at J, with 16 bases in the middle. Germline V lookup: CDR1 GTSNPN, CDR2 SVGIG (reference sequence). CDR3 sequence: CAWSLLTRGAEAFF. The CDR3, as DNA: TGTGCCTGGAGTCTGCTGACCCGGGGGGCTGAAGCTTTCTTT.

The count of this clonotype is one. This sequence joins TRBV4-1 and TRBJ1-6; 9 bases line up with TRBD1. Looked up from germline, CDR1 is MGHRA and CDR2 is YSYEKL. Germline trimming cut 3 bases from V and 7 bases from J; bases unmatched to any gene: 4. The CDR3 is 15 amino acids. The CDR3 protein is CASSQTDRGNSPLHF. The CDR3 nucleotides are TGCGCCAGCAGCCAGACGGACAGGGGCAATTCACCCCTCCACTTT.

The chain joins TRBV6-5 to TRBJ1-4; 9 bases fit TRBD1. The V gene's germline CDR1 is MNHEY and CDR2 SVGAGI. J gave up 7 bases and V 6 bases, and 9 bases lay outside the gene matches. The CDR3 spans 15 residues. CDR3 sequence reads: CASRGAGTGSEKLFF. The CDR3, as DNA: TGTGCCAGCAGGGGGGCCGGGACAGGGAGTGAAAAACTGTTTTTT.

This chain joins TRBV12-3 or TRBV12-4 and TRBJ2-3; D tentatively fits TRBD1 or TRBD2 (5 bases each). This CDR3 region has 11 residues. Trimming left V 7 bases short and J 14 bases short, with 16 bases between. CDR3 in amino acids: CASKLGTRWYF. CDR3 DNA sequence: TGTGCCAGCAAACTCGGGACCAGGTGGTATTTT.

This sequence joins TRBV5-1 and TRBJ1-1, with D possibly matching TRBD1 (5 bases). V was clipped by 4 bases and J by 0 bases, with 13 bases between them. CDR3 size: 15 residues. The V gene's germline CDR1 is SGHRS and CDR2 YFSETQ. This CDR3 reads CASSPGLLMNTEAFF. CDR3 nucleotides: TGCGCCAGCAGCCCGGGACTCCTCATGAACACTGAAGCTTTCTTT.

The V gene is TRBV20-1, the J gene TRBJ1-2, with D unresolved. Germline V gene lookup returns CDR1 DFQATT and CDR2 SNEGSKA (reference sequence). The CDR3 consists of 11 residues. V was clipped by 6 bases and J by 8 bases, with 13 bases between them. CDR3 in DNA: TGCAGTGCCTCAACGTCTAGAGGCTACACCTTC. It encodes CSASTSRGYTF.

This sequence joins TRBV2 and TRBJ2-5; 7 nucleotides line up with TRBD1. CDR3 size: 14 residues. V shed 6 bases and J 2 bases; nucleotides not matched to a gene: 6. In germline, CDR1 is SNHLY, CDR2 FYNNEI. In nucleotides, the CDR3 is TGTGCCAGCAGACTAAGGACAGGTCAAGAGACCCAGTACTTC. It yields the protein CASRLRTGQETQYF.

The J gene is TRBJ1-2, the V gene TRBV6-5; unclear D gene. The germline V gene has CDR1 MNHEY and CDR2 SVGAGI. Trimming shortened V by 2 bases and J by 4 bases, and 8 bases separated the two germline ends. The CDR3 sequence is 13 residues long. CDR3 sequence reads: CASSYVGSYGYTF. CDR3 coding DNA: TGTGCCAGCAGTTACGTGGGGTCCTATGGCTACACCTTC.

The V and J genes are TRBV10-3 and TRBJ1-1, with D possibly matching TRBD1 (5 bases). V lost 3 bases to trimming and J lost 0 bases, with 11 bases between them. This CDR3 has 15 residues. Germline loops: CDR1 ENHRY, CDR2 SYGVKD. This chain's CDR3 is CAISDRGEVNTEAFF. The CDR3 bases are TGTGCCATCAGTGACCGGGGGGAAGTGAACACTGAAGCTTTCTTT.